The clone carrying this T cell receptor (beta chain) showed up just once. The antigen is undetermined. This CDR3 comprises 15 residues. Germline V CDR1 and CDR2: MNHEY, SVGAGI. Trimming removed 0 bases from V and 6 bases from J; junction bases left unmatched: 1. Data came from immunoSEQ multiplex PCR; TCRdb stores just in-frame clones and leaves some out. The table has approximately 700,000 clones, 55% to 85% seen once; the top ten hold around 2%. These data originate in a study of shared clonotypes between healthy human individuals. Study observations and caveats: Tissue TCR repertoires likely differ from these blood-only repertoires. Some clonotypes were shared by all four sorted-subset donors, while others were not shared. The non-shared ones had lower generation probabilities than the shared ones.

The V gene is TRBV6-5, the J gene TRBJ1-4; 10 positions agree with TRBD1. The receptor comes from a woman aged 30 to 39 in good health. The sample was memory CD4+ T cells sorted from blood. As for subset: CD45RA-negative fraction. CDR3 nucleotide sequence: TGTGCCAGCAGTTACTCAGGACAGGGGGATGAAAAACTGTTTTTT. It encodes CASSYSGQGDEKLFF.